These 28 T cell receptor beta chains came from one sample sequenced in a study of control samples from healthy donors and cancer patients. The repertoire was sequenced with immunoSEQ multiplex PCR; TCRdb's copy has only in-frame clones and lacks some. Of about 160,000 clones listed, under 96% are singletons. Sequencing was performed on blood. The receptors stem from a woman aged 30 to 39 in good health.

The rearrangement uses TRBV4-2 and TRBJ2-3; no clear D. Trimming pared 0 bases from V and 2 bases from J, leaving 9 bases between. Germline CDR1 is LGHNA and CDR2 is YNFKEQ. CDR3 length: 15 amino acids. The CDR3 is CASSQEGGPTDTQYF. CDR3 nucleotide sequence: TGTGCCAGCAGCCAAGAGGGCGGACCCACAGATACGCAGTATTTT.

The chain is built from TRBV14 and TRBJ1-1; tentative D call: TRBD1 (5 bases). V was pared by 1 base and J by 4 bases, with 19 bases between. CDR1 and CDR2 from the germline V gene are SGHDN and FVKESK. The CDR3 is made up of 17 amino acids. The CDR3 DNA reads TGTGCCAGCAGCCAAGCAGCTGGTTCAGGGTGGACCACTGAAGCTTTCTTT. Translation gives CASSQAAGSGWTTEAFF.

The chain has TRBV6-6 and TRBJ2-1, with 7 bases matching TRBD2. The V and J ends lost 6 bases and 4 bases, in that order; junction bases with no gene match: 6. This CDR3 comprises 14 residues. Germline values: CDR1 MNHNY, CDR2 SVGAGI (reference sequence). Here the CDR3 DNA reads TGTGCCAGCAGCACCGGGACTATGTACAATGAGCAGTTCTTC. Residues: CASSTGTMYNEQFF.

The V call is TRBV29-1, the J call TRBJ1-4; D ambiguous. The CDR3 consists of 11 residues. Germline CDR1 and CDR2: SQVTM and ANQGSEA. The V end was cut by 6 bases, the J end by 3 bases, with 5 bases between. CDR3 sequence: CSVGANEKLFF. In DNA, the CDR3 is TGCAGCGTCGGGGCTAATGAAAAACTGTTTTTT.

This sequence joins TRBV18 and TRBJ1-5; D gene uncertain. V lost 0 bases, J lost 4 bases, and 7 bases lay in between. CDR1 and CDR2 from the germline V gene are KGHSH and LQKENI. The CDR3 length is 14 residues. The CDR3 protein is CASSPPFENQPQHF. DNA for the CDR3: TGTGCCAGCTCACCACCGTTTGAGAATCAGCCCCAGCATTTT.

The chain's CDR3 is CAWSTPRLGFPEKLFF. The CDR3 nucleotides are TGTGCCTGGAGTACACCCCGCCTGGGATTTCCCGAAAAACTGTTTTTT. This chain connects TRBV30 to TRBJ1-4; D ambiguous. CDR3 length: 16 residues. Trimming stripped 2 bases from V and 8 bases from J, with 21 bases between. CDR1 is GTSNPN and CDR2 is SVGIG in the germline V gene (reference sequence).

The genes are TRBV5-1 and TRBJ1-6; 9 bases agree with TRBD1. Per the germline V gene, CDR1 is SGHRS and CDR2 is YFSETQ. V dropped 4 bases and J dropped 8; count of bases not matched to a gene: 13. The CDR3 has 17 residues. CDR3 amino acids: CASSQSHRGRIDSPLHF. The CDR3, as DNA: TGCGCCAGCAGCCAATCGCACAGGGGGCGGATAGATTCACCCCTCCACTTT.

The rearrangement links TRBV28 to TRBJ2-5; 10 bases align to TRBD1. From germline, CDR1 is MDHEN and CDR2 SYDVKM. V lost 2 bases to trimming and J lost 4 bases; unmatched junction nucleotides: 7. There are 16 residues in the CDR3. The CDR3 sequence is CASSLTGTGDPETQYF. The CDR3 region has the DNA TGTGCCAGCAGTTTAACCGGGACAGGGGATCCAGAGACCCAGTACTTC.

This clone was observed once. The chain joins TRBV18 to TRBJ1-6; D may be TRBD1 (5 bases). V was cut by 6 bases and J by 9 bases, with 12 bases left in between. There are 13 residues in the CDR3. Germline assignment: CDR1 KGHSH and CDR2 LQKENI. The CDR3 reads CASSGQGGSPLHF. CDR3 bases: TGTGCCAGCTCCGGGCAGGGCGGTTCACCCCTCCACTTT.

This sequence joins TRBV5-1 and TRBJ2-3; D call uncertain. The V gene lost 0 bases and the J gene lost 2 bases, with 13 bases spanning the gap. Germline CDR1 reads SGHRS; CDR2 reads YFSETQ. The CDR3 runs to 16 residues. The CDR3 sequence is CASSLATTRATDTQYF. CDR3 sequence (DNA): TGCGCCAGCAGCTTGGCCACCACAAGGGCCACAGATACGCAGTATTTT.

The rearrangement joins TRBV2 to TRBJ2-1, with 9 bases fitting TRBD2. The CDR3 loop spans 14 amino acids. J gave up 9 bases and V 6 bases, and 9 bases lay outside the gene matches. CDR1 is SNHLY, CDR2 FYNNEI, per germline. CDR3 loop: CASRGASGKGEQFF. DNA for the CDR3: TGTGCCAGCAGAGGGGCTAGCGGGAAGGGTGAGCAGTTCTTC.

In this sample, this clone turned up a few times. This chain links TRBV24-1 with TRBJ2-1; the D is unclear. Germline CDR1 KGHDR, CDR2 SFDVKD. Trimming shortened V by 6 bases and J by 8 bases, and 7 bases separated the two germline ends. The CDR3 consists of 11 residues. CDR3 DNA sequence: TGTGCCACCAGTTTCCGGGATGAGCAGTTCTTC. Encoded protein: CATSFRDEQFF.

J is TRBJ2-7 and V is TRBV4-1, with D uncertain. Germline CDR1 is MGHRA and CDR2 is YSYEKL. The CDR3 extends over 15 amino acids. The V end lost 0 bases, the J end lost 0 bases, and 9 bases lay between the germline ends. The CDR3 here is CASSQDLPLSYEQYF. The CDR3 DNA reads as TGCGCCAGCAGCCAAGATCTTCCGCTCTCCTACGAGCAGTACTTC.

This chain links TRBV19 with TRBJ2-1; D is tentatively TRBD1 or TRBD2 (6 bases each). Germline loops: CDR1 LNHDA, CDR2 SQIVND (reference sequence). V was trimmed by 4 bases and J by 5 bases, leaving 27 bases between them. The CDR3 consists of 19 residues. The CDR3 spells CASSTPGRGGRLSDNEQFF. The CDR3 nucleotides read TGTGCCAGTAGTACTCCCGGGAGAGGGGGTAGACTTAGCGACAATGAGCAGTTCTTC.

On this clone itself: The junction differs from germline at one of its ends, possibly a read error. The chain couples TRBV28 to TRBJ2-7; D perhaps matches TRBD1 (5 bases). Germline V gene data show CDR1 as MDHEN and CDR2 as SYDVKM. The CDR3 has 10 residues. CDR3 in amino acids: CASSLGRSEF. CDR3 DNA: TGTGCCAGCAGTTTGGGGCGATCTGAGTTC.

The chain joins TRBV5-4 to TRBJ1-6; a possible D gene is TRBD1 (5 bases). Germline CDR1 is SGHNT and CDR2 is YYREEE (reference sequence). Trimming removed 4 bases from V and 6 bases from J, with 14 bases in between. This CDR3 region has 15 residues. The DNA of the CDR3 is TGTGCCAGCAGCGCTTTACAGGAGATTAATTCACCCCTCCACTTT. Its protein product is CASSALQEINSPLHF. Supplemented by reference TRBV5-4 and TRBJ1-6, the full variable domain reads ETGVTQSPTHLIKTRGQQVTLRCSSQSGHNTVSWYQQALGQGPQFIFQYYREEENGRGNFPPRFSGLQFPNYSSELNVNALELDDSALYLCASSALQEINSPLHFGNGTRLTVT.

The chain has TRBV13 and TRBJ2-7; D perhaps matches TRBD1 (5 bases). Germline CDR1 reads PRHDT; CDR2 reads FYEKMQ (reference sequence). This CDR3 is built from 14 residues. The V and J ends lost 5 bases and 2 bases respectively, with 13 bases between them. CDR3: CASSPRQLTYEQYF. DNA for the CDR3: TGTGCCAGCAGCCCGAGACAGCTAACCTACGAGCAGTACTTC.

V and J are TRBV6-5 and TRBJ1-5; D uncertain. CDR1 and CDR2 from the germline V gene are MNHEY and SVGAGI. The CDR3 extends over 14 amino acids. V was shortened by 8 bases and J by 1 base, with 12 bases between the two germline ends. The DNA of the CDR3 is TGTGCCAGCGGTCGGGGAGGGAGCAATCAGCCCCAGCATTTT. Translation: CASGRGGSNQPQHF.

This chain links TRBV18 with TRBJ1-1, with D unclear. The V and J ends lost 8 bases and 1 base respectively, with 14 bases between them. Germline values: CDR1 KGHSH, CDR2 LQKENI. The CDR3 is 14 residues long. The chain's CDR3 is CASTQGWKNTEAFF. The DNA for the CDR3 is TGTGCCAGCACGCAAGGGTGGAAGAACACTGAAGCTTTCTTT.

Worth noting for this clone: Other DNA sequences in the same sample also yield this CDR3. The rearrangement uses TRBV11-3 and TRBJ1-2; unclear D gene. CDR1 and CDR2 (germline): SGHNT, YENEEA. This CDR3 comprises 16 residues. V lost 5 bases, J lost 2 bases, and 18 bases lay in between. CDR3 residues: CASSRRHKQRNYGYTF. In DNA, the CDR3 is TGTGCCAGCAGCAGAAGGCACAAGCAAAGGAACTATGGCTACACCTTC.

The rearrangement uses TRBV5-1 and TRBJ1-6, with TRBD1 matching over 7 bases. The J segment lost 3 bases and the V segment lost 5 bases, leaving 11 bases of the junction unmatched. This CDR3 is 17 amino acids long. Germline assignment: CDR1 SGHRS and CDR2 YFSETQ. The CDR3 DNA sequence: TGCGCCAGCAGTCATTTTCCCGGGACAGACTATAATTCACCCCTCCACTTT. As protein: CASSHFPGTDYNSPLHF.

This clone is a singleton in its sample. The genes are TRBV18 and TRBJ1-6; the match to TRBD1 covers 7 bases. V lost 1 base, J lost 5 bases, and 5 bases stayed unmatched. Germline V gene data show CDR1 as KGHSH and CDR2 as LQKENI. This CDR3 has 16 residues. The CDR3 coding sequence is TGTGCCAGCTCACCACGGGCAGGGGGTGATAATTCACCCCTCCACTTT. Its translation: CASSPRAGGDNSPLHF. The full variable domain, in which reference TRBV18 and TRBJ1-6 provide the parts outside the CDR3, is NAGVMQNPRHLVRRRGQEARLRCSPMKGHSHVYWYRQLPEEGLKFMVYLQKENIIDESGMPKERFSAEFPKEGPSILRIQQVVRGDSAAYFCASSPRAGGDNSPLHFGNGTRLTVT.

The J gene is TRBJ1-6, the V gene TRBV3-1 (or the pseudogene TRBV3-2), with TRBD1 as a possible D gene (5 bases). The germline CDR1 and CDR2 sequences are LGHDT and YNNKEL (reference sequence). The CDR3 is 13 residues long. Deletions cut 3 bases from V and 5 bases from J, with 5 bases between. The CDR3 DNA follows: TGTGCCAGCAGCCACAGGGATAATTCACCCCTCCACTTT. Translation: CASSHRDNSPLHF.

This clone was seen a single time. This chain connects TRBV5-6 to TRBJ1-2; D possibly corresponds to TRBD1 (6 bases). The V and J ends lost 4 bases and 7 bases respectively, with 20 bases between them. The CDR3 has 15 residues. Germline CDR1 SGHDT, CDR2 YYEEEE. CDR3 in DNA: TGTGCCAGCAGCCCGACCTTAGGACAGACCCCTGGCTACACCTTC. Protein sequence: CASSPTLGQTPGYTF.

V is TRBV28 and J is TRBJ1-5; D unclear. The CDR3 runs 12 residues. Germline V CDR1 and CDR2: MDHEN, SYDVKM. The V and J ends lost 6 bases and 3 bases respectively, with 6 bases between them. This chain's CDR3 is CASRTNNQPQHF. The CDR3 nucleotides are TGTGCCAGCAGGACGAACAATCAGCCCCAGCATTTT.

The V and J genes are TRBV25-1 and TRBJ2-5; D may correspond to TRBD1 or TRBD2 (5 bases each). CDR1 and CDR2 (germline): MGHDK, SYGVNS. This CDR3 spans 15 amino acids. Trimming stripped 1 base from V and 1 base from J, with 10 bases between. In DNA, the CDR3 is TGTGCCAGCAGTGAATTAAAGGGGAGCCAAGAGACCCAGTACTTC. This encodes CASSELKGSQETQYF.

This clone was seen once. The genes are TRBV19 and TRBJ2-3; 7 bases agree with TRBD1. The J segment lost 2 bases and the V segment lost 4 bases, leaving 6 bases of the junction unmatched. The CDR3 contains 15 residues. The germline V gene has CDR1 LNHDA and CDR2 SQIVND (reference sequence). The CDR3 region is CASSRDRYNTDTQYF. The CDR3 nucleotides read TGTGCCAGTAGTAGGGACAGATATAACACAGATACGCAGTATTTT.

This clone was picked up one time. This chain joins TRBV5-6 and TRBJ2-7; 13 nucleotides agree with TRBD2. Losses at the gene ends were 2 bases for V and 5 bases for J; bases not matched to a gene: 7. The CDR3 sequence is 16 residues long. Germline V CDR1 and CDR2: SGHDT, YYEEEE. The CDR3 loop reads CASSFVGLAGSHEQYF. The CDR3 coding sequence is TGTGCCAGCAGCTTTGTGGGACTAGCGGGATCGCACGAGCAGTACTTC.